Below, 3 T cell receptor beta chains from the same sample are listed, as sequenced in a study of T cells in Graves' hyperthyroidism and ophthalmopathy. RNA transcripts yielded amplified TCR beta CDR3 regions. HTBI primers were used for first-round RT-PCR of the TCR CDR3. MiXCR, run by TCRdb on the multiplex PCR reads, gives a single entry per CDR3 protein. The table includes around 390,000 distinct CDR3 sequences, around 13% detected once. The sample comprised blood. The receptors come from a woman aged 25 to 39 with Graves' ophthalmopathy.

This clonotype was picked up many times. This chain links TRBV30 with TRBJ1-5; 7 positions agree with TRBD1. Looked up from germline, CDR1 is GTSNPN and CDR2 is SVGIG (reference sequence). This CDR3 has 15 amino acids. V shed 1 base, J shed 6 bases, and the junction held 9 bases outside the gene matches. The CDR3 DNA is TGTGCCTGGAGTGAAGGAGGGGGCTTTGTTCAGCCCCAGCATTTT. Protein sequence: CAWSEGGGFVQPQHF.

This clonotype appeared many times. The rearrangement joins TRBV10-3 to TRBJ1-1, with D unclear. The CDR3 has 13 residues. Trimming pared 3 bases from V and 0 bases from J, leaving 5 bases between. The germline V gene encodes CDR1 ENHRY and CDR2 SYGVKD. The chain's CDR3 is CAISDPMNTEAFF. In DNA form, the CDR3 reads TGTGCCATCAGTGATCCCATGAACACTGAAGCTTTCTTT.

This clonotype was observed many times. In DNA form, the CDR3 reads TGTGCCTGGGACGCAGGGAACACTGAAGCTTTCTTT. It codes for CAWDAGNTEAFF. This sequence joins TRBV30 and TRBJ1-1; D unclear. The CDR3 totals 12 residues. V was shortened by 5 bases and J by 1 base, with 8 bases between the two germline ends. Germline V gene sequence: CDR1 GTSNPN, CDR2 SVGIG (reference sequence).